This T cell receptor beta chain stems from a study of blood T cell repertoires in COVID-19. At the level of the study: T cells, B-cell-depleted T cells, or PBMCs supplied cDNA or gDNA.

Profiling relied on immunoSEQ multiplex PCR, and the TCRdb table lists in-frame clones only, not all of them. The table has around 140,000 clones, about 88% seen once; the top ten hold 17%. The CDR3 consists of 16 residues. The germline CDR1 and CDR2 sequences are SGDLS and YYNGEE. Trimming cost V 0 bases and J 0 bases, with 12 bases left between them. The chain is built from TRBV9 and TRBJ1-2, with D perhaps matching TRBD1 (5 bases). Sequencing was performed on peripheral blood. The sequence was collected from a woman aged 80 or older with acute or convalescent COVID-19. The CDR3 region is CASSVGGTLTNYGYTF. The CDR3, as DNA: TGTGCCAGCAGCGTAGGGGGGACTCTCACTAACTATGGCTACACCTTC.